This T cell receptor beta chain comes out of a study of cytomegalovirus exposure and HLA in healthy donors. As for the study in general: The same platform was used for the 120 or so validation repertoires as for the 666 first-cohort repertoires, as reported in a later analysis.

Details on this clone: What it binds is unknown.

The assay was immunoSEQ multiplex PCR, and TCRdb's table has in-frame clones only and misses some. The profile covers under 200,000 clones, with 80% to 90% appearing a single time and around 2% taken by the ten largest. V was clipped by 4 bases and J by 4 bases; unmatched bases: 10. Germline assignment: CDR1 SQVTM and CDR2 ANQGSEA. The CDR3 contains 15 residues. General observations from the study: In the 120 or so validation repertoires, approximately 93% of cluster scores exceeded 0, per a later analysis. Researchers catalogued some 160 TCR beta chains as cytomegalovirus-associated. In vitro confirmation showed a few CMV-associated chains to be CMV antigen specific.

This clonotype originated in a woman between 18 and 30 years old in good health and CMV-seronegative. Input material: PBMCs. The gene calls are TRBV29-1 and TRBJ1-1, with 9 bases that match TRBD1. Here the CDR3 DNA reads TGCAGCGTTGGCCTCGGGGGGACAGGGAGCACTGAAGCTTTCTTT. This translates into CSVGLGGTGSTEAFF.